Below, 6 T cell receptor beta chains from the same sample are listed, as sequenced in a study of T cells after yellow fever vaccination (dated by TCRdb to between 2018 and 2020). Explained via the paper, the treatment or condition label denotes: live attenuated yellow fever vaccine strain. Library method: 5' RACE. Sequencing took place on an Illumina HiSeq 2500. Using fastp at Q25 and MiXCR, TCRdb reprocessed the public reads and kept productive beta chains. When rows share a CDR3 protein, they turn into one entry using the most common DNA and genes. The sample table contains about 550,000 distinct CDR3 sequences; only one count was recorded for 19% of them. The ten largest clones take up roughly 13% of the sample. The starting material was PBMCs, obtained 15 days after the yellow fever booster vaccination. These receptors were taken from a man aged 25 to 40 who received the YFV17D yellow fever vaccine.

The chain links TRBV20-1 to TRBJ2-1; D is uncertain. Trimming removed 3 bases at V and 3 bases at J, with 12 bases between. This CDR3 has 14 amino acids. Germline CDR1 reads DFQATT; CDR2 reads SNEGSKA (reference sequence). CDR3 DNA: TGCAGTGCTAGGGCTATCGCAGGCTACAATGAGCAGTTCTTC. Translation: CSARAIAGYNEQFF.

The rearrangement links TRBV5-1 to TRBJ2-7, with D perhaps matching TRBD2 (6 bases). Trimming left V 0 bases short and J 0 bases short, with 16 bases between. Germline CDR1 and CDR2: SGHRS and YFSETQ. The CDR3 extends over 17 amino acids. CDR3 loop: CASSLESGGASSYEQYF. The CDR3 DNA reads TGCGCCAGCAGCTTGGAATCCGGCGGGGCAAGCTCCTACGAGCAGTACTTC.

A single count supports this clonotype. The J gene is TRBJ2-3, the V gene TRBV7-2; maybe TRBD2 (6 bases). The CDR3 runs to 15 residues. Germline loops: CDR1 SGHTA, CDR2 FQGNSA. The germline V and J ends were trimmed by 2 bases and 1 base, with 10 bases remaining between them. CDR3 region: CASSLIPGGTDTQYF. CDR3 nucleotide sequence: TGTGCCAGCAGCTTAATTCCGGGAGGCACAGATACGCAGTATTTT.

The chain couples TRBV2 to TRBJ1-5; D is undetermined. The germline CDR1 and CDR2 sequences are SNHLY and FYNNEI. The CDR3 spans 13 residues. V was clipped by 1 base and J by 9 bases, with 10 bases between them. The chain's CDR3 is CASSEGSVGPQHF. CDR3 DNA: TGTGCCAGCAGTGAAGGTAGCGTTGGGCCCCAGCATTTT.

This clonotype was counted only a few times. The rearrangement uses TRBV20-1 and TRBJ2-7, with D possibly TRBD2 on 6 matching bases. The V end was cut by 6 bases, the J end by 0 bases, with 15 bases between. Germline assignment: CDR1 DFQATT and CDR2 SNEGSKA (reference sequence). The CDR3 sequence is 14 residues long. The CDR3 bases are TGCAGTGCCGCTCATAGCGGCAGCTCCTACGAGCAGTACTTC. This encodes CSAAHSGSSYEQYF.

This clonotype was observed a few times. The rearrangement uses TRBV12-3 or TRBV12-4 and TRBJ2-5; D may be TRBD1 (5 bases). Trimming took 5 bases from V and 3 from J, leaving 7 bases between them. CDR3 length equals 12 residues. CDR3: CASSIREETQYF. The CDR3 DNA is TGTGCCAGCAGTATCAGGGAAGAGACCCAGTACTTC.